These T cell receptor beta chains were read from a single sample in a study of PD-1 and CTLA-4 blockade in melanoma. Clones were read by immunoSEQ multiplex PCR, and TCRdb kept only the in-frame ones, dropping some. In the table there are over 15,000 clones, approximately 70% of which are singletons. The sample here was CD8+ T cells from peripheral blood, taken from a patient given anti-PD-1 treatment. All receptors come from a human donor with melanoma. Each CDR3 is given with its conserved first and last residue. A D gene is named only where the DNA matches it firmly. Size is stated for part of the rows, as once, few or many counts, or as a class when the clone is expanded.

j_gene,v_gene,abundance,d_gene,CDR3nt,CDR3aa
TRBJ1-2,TRBV30,.,TRBD1,TGTGCCTGGAGTGCTGGACAGGGCAAGTTCTATGGCTACACCTTC,CAWSAGQGKFYGYTF
TRBJ1-1,TRBV29-1,.,.,TGCAGCGTTGAAATCCGGGGAGAAGCTTTCTTT,CSVEIRGEAFF
TRBJ2-7,TRBV7-9,.,TRBD1,TGTGCCAGCAGCTTAGAAAGGTCGACAGGGGGGACCTACGAGCAGTACTTC,CASSLERSTGGTYEQYF
TRBJ2-7,TRBV2,medium-sized,.,TGTGCCAGCAGTGAAGGCAATGTGGGGGGCGTACCCTACGAGCAGTACTTC,CASSEGNVGGVPYEQYF
TRBJ2-7,TRBV13,few,.,TGTGCCAGCAGCCTCGGGCTGTCCTACGAGCAGTACTTC,CASSLGLSYEQYF
TRBJ2-2,TRBV14,.,.,TGTGCCAGCAGCAGGTGGGGAAACACCGGGGAGCTGTTTTTT,CASSRWGNTGELFF
TRBJ2-2,TRBV14,.,.,TGTGCCAGCAGCCAAGGATGGAACACCGGGGAGCTGTTTTTT,CASSQGWNTGELFF
TRBJ2-7,TRBV19,.,.,TGTGCCAGTAGTATATCTGTGGGAGGCCCCCTAGAGCGGTACTTC,CASSISVGGPLERYF
TRBJ1-3,TRBV21-1,medium-sized,.,TGTGCCAGCAGCAAAGAGACGGGAGGGGGCATAACTGGAAACACCATATATTTT,CASSKETGGGITGNTIYF
TRBJ1-1,TRBV4-1,.,TRBD1,TGCGCCAGCAGCCAATTGCAGGACAGGGGGGGATCCACTGAAGCTTTCTTT,CASSQLQDRGGSTEAFF
TRBJ2-1,TRBV5-1,.,TRBD1,TGCGCCAGCAAACATCGGGACAGCTCCGGCAATGAGCAGTTCTTC,CASKHRDSSGNEQFF
TRBJ2-3,TRBV3-1/TRBV3-2,.,.,TGTGCCAGCAGCCAAGATGTCGGAGGCCTGAGCACAGATACGCAGTATTTT,CASSQDVGGLSTDTQYF
TRBJ2-1,TRBV27,.,.,TGTGCCAGCAGTTTGAGAAATGAGCAGTTCTTC,CASSLRNEQFF
TRBJ1-4,TRBV7-6,.,TRBD1,TGTGCCAGCAGCTTAGGGGACAGGAATGAAAAACTGTTTTTT,CASSLGDRNEKLFF
TRBJ2-1,TRBV4-1,.,.,TGCGCCAGCAGCCAGGGCCGACAGAGAACGAGCTCCTACAATGAGCAGTTCTTC,CASSQGRQRTSSYNEQFF
TRBJ1-4,TRBV7-8,once,.,TGTGCCAGCAGCTTAGGGGCAGGGCCAAATGAAAAACTGTTTTTT,CASSLGAGPNEKLFF
TRBJ2-4,TRBV18,.,TRBD1,TGTGCCAGCTCATATACAGGGGGCGCGACGGACATTCAGTACTTC,CASSYTGGATDIQYF
TRBJ1-2,TRBV11-2,.,.,TGTGCCAGCAGCCCCACTGTCGCCTATGGCTACACCTTC,CASSPTVAYGYTF
TRBJ1-2,TRBV29-1,.,.,TGCAGCGCAGGTGGCGACTATGGCTACACCTTC,CSAGGDYGYTF
TRBJ1-1,TRBV11-2,.,.,TGTGCCAGCAGCTTAGTAGGGAGACCTTCTCCGGGGGTAACTGAAGCTTTCTTT,CASSLVGRPSPGVTEAFF
TRBJ2-1,TRBV6-6,few,.,TGTGCCAGCAGTTACTCTCGCAATGAGCAGTTCTTC,CASSYSRNEQFF
TRBJ1-2,TRBV10-3,.,TRBD1,TGTGCCATCAGTGAGAGGGAGACAGGGGAGCGGGGCTACACCTTC,CAISERETGERGYTF
TRBJ2-7,TRBV24-1,.,TRBD1,TGTGCCACCAGTGATAGACAGGGTTCGGACGAGCAGTACTTC,CATSDRQGSDEQYF
TRBJ1-1,TRBV10-3,.,.,TGTGCCATCAGTGAGATGGCAGGATTGAACACTGAAGCTTTCTTT,CAISEMAGLNTEAFF
TRBJ2-1,TRBV19,.,.,TGTGCCAGTAGTATAGACAGCGCTCCCTCCTACAATGAGCAGTTCTTC,CASSIDSAPSYNEQFF
TRBJ2-2,TRBV2,.,.,TGTGCCAGCAGAAGTGTGATGGGGGGCACCGGGGAGCTGTTTTTT,CASRSVMGGTGELFF
TRBJ2-1,TRBV4-2,.,.,TGTGCCAGCAGCCAAGATTTGGGGGGCCTTAGTGAGCAGTTCTTC,CASSQDLGGLSEQFF
TRBJ2-7,TRBV6-5,.,TRBD1,TGTGCCAGCAGTCCGGGACAGGGGGCCTACGAGCAGTACTTC,CASSPGQGAYEQYF
TRBJ2-7,TRBV4-2,.,.,TGTGCCAGCAGCCAAGAGGCAGGGCCCAGCTCCTACGAGCAGTACTTC,CASSQEAGPSSYEQYF
TRBJ1-1,TRBV5-1,.,.,TGCGCCAGCAGCGAGATGACAGCGAGGAACACTGAAGCTTTCTTT,CASSEMTARNTEAFF
TRBJ1-2,TRBV3-1/TRBV3-2,medium-sized,.,TGTGCCAGCAGCCAAGAAGGGACAAAAATCTATGGCTACACCTTC,CASSQEGTKIYGYTF
TRBJ1-5,TRBV27,few,.,TGTGCCAGCAGTCCCGGATCCCAGGCAACGAGAGCCCAGCATTTT,CASSPGSQATRAQHF
TRBJ2-5,TRBV7-9,.,TRBD1,TGTGCCAGCAGCTTAGCTGGGACAGGGGGCAGAGAGACCCAGTACTTC,CASSLAGTGGRETQYF
TRBJ2-7,TRBV19,.,.,TGTGCCAGTTCCCCATACCCAGGTCCCTACGAGCAGTACTTC,CASSPYPGPYEQYF
TRBJ2-2,TRBV7-9,.,.,TGTGCCAGCAGCTTAGGAATCACCGGGGAGCTGTTTTTT,CASSLGITGELFF
TRBJ2-1,TRBV12-3/TRBV12-4,few,.,TGTGCCAGCAGTCCCAATTACCGGGGTGAGCAGTTCTTC,CASSPNYRGEQFF
TRBJ2-3,TRBV7-2,few,TRBD2,TGTGCCAGCAGCGTCACCGGGGGGGCCGGAGATACGCAGTATTTT,CASSVTGGAGDTQYF
TRBJ2-7,TRBV7-2,.,.,TGTGCCAGCAGCGAGACCCCGGGGGTGTTCTACGAGCAGTACTTC,CASSETPGVFYEQYF
TRBJ2-7,TRBV13,.,.,TGTGCCAGCAGCCCAAAGATGTCCTACTCCTACGAGCAGTACTTC,CASSPKMSYSYEQYF
TRBJ2-1,TRBV6-5,.,.,TGTGCCAGCAGTCGCAGGGAGTCCTACAATGAGCAGTTCTTC,CASSRRESYNEQFF
TRBJ2-7,TRBV4-2,few,.,TGTGCCAGCAGCCAGCAGCCCCATGGGCTCTACGAGCAGTACTTC,CASSQQPHGLYEQYF
TRBJ2-2,TRBV6-5,few,TRBD2,TGTGCCAGCAGGTGGACTAGCGAGAACACCGGGGAGCTGTTTTTT,CASRWTSENTGELFF
TRBJ2-3,TRBV4-1,.,TRBD2,TGCGCCAGCAGCGACCTGGGGGGACTAGCGCGGCAGACAGATACGCAGTATTTT,CASSDLGGLARQTDTQYF
TRBJ1-1,TRBV5-4,.,.,TGTGCCAGCAGCTTGGCCAGGGAAGCTTTCTTT,CASSLAREAFF